This TCR beta chain originates from a study of cytomegalovirus exposure and HLA in healthy donors. Findings and caveats of the study: Later analysis demonstrated an association between a missense DCLRE1C variant and TCR beta V- and J-gene trimming. Evidence from a later analysis indicated that most CMV-associated TCR beta chains looked HLA-restricted.

The study ran its PCR with 60 Vbeta and 13 Jbeta primers. Clones were read by immunoSEQ multiplex PCR, and TCRdb kept only the in-frame ones, dropping some. Of 200,000 to 250,000 clones in the sample, roughly 80% are singletons; the top ten hold roughly 1.6%. The V gene's germline CDR1 is KGHSH and CDR2 LQKENI. CDR3 size: 13 residues. Trimming shortened V by 3 bases and J by 10 bases, and 15 bases separated the two germline ends. About this clone itself: Its antigen is still unknown.

Sequencing used PBMCs. The TCR originated in a man aged 45-65 years in good health and CMV-seronegative. The chain is built from TRBV18 and TRBJ1-2, with D tentatively TRBD1 (6 bases). The CDR3 DNA follows: TGTGCCAGCTCACCTTCGGCAGGGGTAGACTACACCTTC. Its protein product is CASSPSAGVDYTF.